This T cell receptor (beta chain) was identified in a study of identifying expanded T cells in peripheral blood. This table comes from immunoSEQ multiplex PCR, and its TCRdb copy is limited to in-frame clones, with some not included. Of roughly 96,000 clones listed, approximately 86% are singletons. In germline, CDR1 is MNHNY, CDR2 SVGAGI (reference sequence). The CDR3 runs 13 residues. V lost 4 bases, J lost 5 bases, and 10 bases lay in between. V gene TRBV6-6 combines with J gene TRBJ2-3; a possible D gene is TRBD2 (5 bases). This TCR was recovered from a person aged 18-70 years in good health. Sequenced sample: blood. CDR3 residues: CASSSFRGDTQYF. In DNA form, the CDR3 reads TGTGCCAGCAGTTCTTTCCGGGGAGATACGCAGTATTTT.